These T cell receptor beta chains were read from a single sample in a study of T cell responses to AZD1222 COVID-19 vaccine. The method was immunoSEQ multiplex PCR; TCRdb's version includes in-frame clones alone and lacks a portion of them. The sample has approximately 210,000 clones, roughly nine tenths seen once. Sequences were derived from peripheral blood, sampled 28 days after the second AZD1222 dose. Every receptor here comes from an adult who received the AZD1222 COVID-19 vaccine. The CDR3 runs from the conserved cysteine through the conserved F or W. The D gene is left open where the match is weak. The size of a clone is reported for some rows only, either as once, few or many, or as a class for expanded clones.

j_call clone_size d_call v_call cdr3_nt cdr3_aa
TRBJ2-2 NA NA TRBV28 TGTGCCAGCAGTTTACTACTTGGGGACACCGGGGAGCTGTTTTTT CASSLLLGDTGELFF
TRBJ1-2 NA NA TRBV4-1 TGCGCCAGCAGCCAAGAGGCTACGAATCTATGGGGCTACACCTTC CASSQEATNLWGYTF
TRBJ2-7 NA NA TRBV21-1 TGTGCCAGCAACAGGGACAGATTCCGATCGAGCTCCTACGAGCAGTACTTC CASNRDRFRSSSYEQYF
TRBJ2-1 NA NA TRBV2 TGTGCCAGCAGTAGTAACAGGGACCACAATGAGCAGTTCTTC CASSSNRDHNEQFF
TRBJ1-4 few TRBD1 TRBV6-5 TGTGCCAGCAGTCCCGGGACAGCCATTAATGAAAAACTGTTTTTT CASSPGTAINEKLFF
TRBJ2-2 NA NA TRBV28 TGTGCCAGCACCTGGGGGGGGGCACACACCGGGGAGCTGTTTTTT CASTWGGAHTGELFF
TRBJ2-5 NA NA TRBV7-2 TGTGCCAGCAGCTTACAGGGTAGGCAAGAGACCCAGTACTTC CASSLQGRQETQYF
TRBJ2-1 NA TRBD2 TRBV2 TGTGCCAGCATTAAACTAGCGGGAGGGAGTGGTGAGCAGTTCTTC CASIKLAGGSGEQFF
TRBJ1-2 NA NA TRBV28 TGTGCCAGCAGTTTCCCTCCCGGCAACTATGGCTACACCTTC CASSFPPGNYGYTF
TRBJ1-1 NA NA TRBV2 TGTGCCAGCAGACCGGTGTTCTTGTCTATGAACACTGAAGCTTTCTTT CASRPVFLSMNTEAFF
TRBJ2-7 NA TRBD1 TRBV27 TGTGCCAGCAGTTGGGGACAGGGATGGGAGCAGTACTTC CASSWGQGWEQYF
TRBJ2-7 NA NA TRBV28 TGTGCCAGCAGCCTCGGCGGGTCTGACGAGCAGTACTTC CASSLGGSDEQYF
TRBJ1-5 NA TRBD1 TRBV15 TGTGCCACCAGCCCCATGGGGCAGGGGGCCGCCGGGCCCCAGCATTTT CATSPMGQGAAGPQHF
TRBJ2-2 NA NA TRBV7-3 TGTGCCAGCAGCCTCGATACCGGGGAGCTGTTTTTT CASSLDTGELFF
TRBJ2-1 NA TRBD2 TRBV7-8 TGTGCCAGCAGCGACCGGGACTACCTTAACAATGAGCAGTTCTTC CASSDRDYLNNEQFF